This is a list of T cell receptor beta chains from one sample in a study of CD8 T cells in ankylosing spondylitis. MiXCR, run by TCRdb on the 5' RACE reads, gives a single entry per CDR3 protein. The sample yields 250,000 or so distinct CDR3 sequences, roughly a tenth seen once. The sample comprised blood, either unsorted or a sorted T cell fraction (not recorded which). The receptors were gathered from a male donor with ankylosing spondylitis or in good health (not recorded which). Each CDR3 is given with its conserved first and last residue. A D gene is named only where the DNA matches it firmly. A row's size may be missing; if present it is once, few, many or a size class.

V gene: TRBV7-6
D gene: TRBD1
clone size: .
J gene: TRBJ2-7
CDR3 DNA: TGTGCCAGCAGCACGGGACAGGGGTGGAACGAGCAGTACTTC
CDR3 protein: CASSTGQGWNEQYF

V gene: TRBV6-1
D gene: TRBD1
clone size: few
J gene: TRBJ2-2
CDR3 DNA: TGTGCCAGCAGTGAGTGGGACAGCCGGGAGCTGTTTTTT
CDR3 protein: CASSEWDSRELFF

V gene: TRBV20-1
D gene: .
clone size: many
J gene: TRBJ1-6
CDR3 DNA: TGCAGTGCTAGGCCCTCGGGCCTCGCTGATTCACCCCTCCACTTT
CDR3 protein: CSARPSGLADSPLHF

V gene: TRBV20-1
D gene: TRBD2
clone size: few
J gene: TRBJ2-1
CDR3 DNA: TGCAGTGCTAGAGGGGGAGCGGGGGGCTCTTCCTACAATGAGCAGTTCTTC
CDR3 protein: CSARGGAGGSSYNEQFF

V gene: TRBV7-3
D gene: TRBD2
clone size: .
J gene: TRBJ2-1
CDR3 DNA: TGTGCCAGCAGCCAATTGGGACTAGCGGGGAACAATGAGCAGTTCTTC
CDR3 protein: CASSQLGLAGNNEQFF

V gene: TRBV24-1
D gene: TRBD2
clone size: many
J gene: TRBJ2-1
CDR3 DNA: TGTGCCACCGGCCTGAGCGGGATAAATGAGCAGTTCTTC
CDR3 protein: CATGLSGINEQFF

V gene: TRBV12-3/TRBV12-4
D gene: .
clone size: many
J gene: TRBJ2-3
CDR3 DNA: TGTGCCAGCAGTTTGGGACGGAGCACAGATACGCAGTATTTT
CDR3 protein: CASSLGRSTDTQYF

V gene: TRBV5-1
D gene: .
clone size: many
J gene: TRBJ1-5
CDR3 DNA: TGCGCCAGCAGCTTGTCCGGGAGCAATCAGCCCCAGCATTTT
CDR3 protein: CASSLSGSNQPQHF

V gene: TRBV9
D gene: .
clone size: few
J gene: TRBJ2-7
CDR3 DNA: TGTGCCAGCAGCGTGGGACTGGGGACCTCCTACGAGCAGTACTTC
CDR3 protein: CASSVGLGTSYEQYF

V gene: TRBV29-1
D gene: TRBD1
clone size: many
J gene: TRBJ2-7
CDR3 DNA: TGCAGCGTTGAAGATGCAGGGGGCTCCTACGAGCAGTACTTC
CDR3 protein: CSVEDAGGSYEQYF

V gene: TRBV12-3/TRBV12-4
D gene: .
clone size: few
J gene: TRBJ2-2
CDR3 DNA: TGTGCCAGCAGTTCCCGCACTGGGAACACCGGGGAGCTGTTTTTT
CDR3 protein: CASSSRTGNTGELFF

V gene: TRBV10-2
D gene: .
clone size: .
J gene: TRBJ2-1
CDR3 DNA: TGCGCCAGCGCCCCCGATAAAACCGGGACCGGAAGGGAGAATGAGCAGTTCTTC
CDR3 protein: CASAPDKTGTGRENEQFF

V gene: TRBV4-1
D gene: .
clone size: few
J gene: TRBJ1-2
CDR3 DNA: TGCGCCAGCAGCCAACCTGTTCGGGCTAACTATGGCTACACCTTC
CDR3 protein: CASSQPVRANYGYTF

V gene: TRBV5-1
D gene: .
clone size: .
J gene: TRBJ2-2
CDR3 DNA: TGCGCCAGCAGTAGGGGTGCCGGGGAGCTGTTTTTT
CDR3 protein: CASSRGAGELFF

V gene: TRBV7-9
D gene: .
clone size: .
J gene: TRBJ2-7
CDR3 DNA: TGTGCCAGCAGCTTACTGCCAGACCGAAGCTACGAGCAGTACTTC
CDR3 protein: CASSLLPDRSYEQYF

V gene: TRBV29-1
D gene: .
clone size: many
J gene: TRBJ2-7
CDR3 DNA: TGCAGCGCAGGGAATTCCTACGAGCAGTACTTC
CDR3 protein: CSAGNSYEQYF

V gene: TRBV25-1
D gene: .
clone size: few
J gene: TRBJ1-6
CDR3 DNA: TGTGCCAGCAGCAAAACTGCAGGGGCCTATAATTCACCCCTCCACTTT
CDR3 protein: CASSKTAGAYNSPLHF

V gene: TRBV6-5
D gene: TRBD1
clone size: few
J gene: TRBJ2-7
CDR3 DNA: TGTGCCAGCAGCCCCTCGCGAGGGACAGGGTATAACGAGCAGTACTTC
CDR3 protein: CASSPSRGTGYNEQYF

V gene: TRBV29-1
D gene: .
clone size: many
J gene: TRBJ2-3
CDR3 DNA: TGCAGCGTGACGACAGCCACTAAAGGGGATACGCAGTATTTT
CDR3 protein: CSVTTATKGDTQYF

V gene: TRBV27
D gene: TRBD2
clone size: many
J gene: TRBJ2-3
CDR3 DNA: TGTGCCAGCAGTTTCAGTGGCGGGAGTTTCTATACGCAGTATTTT
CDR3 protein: CASSFSGGSFYTQYF

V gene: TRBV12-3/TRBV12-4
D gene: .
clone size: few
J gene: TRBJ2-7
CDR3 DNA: TGTGCCAGCAGTTTAGGGCAGGGCTTGACCAGCTCCTACGAGCAGTACTTC
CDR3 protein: CASSLGQGLTSSYEQYF

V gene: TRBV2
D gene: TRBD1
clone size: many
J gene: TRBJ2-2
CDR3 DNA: TGTGCCAGCAGTTCGGGACAGGGGCCGAACGGGGAGCTGTTTTTT
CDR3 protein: CASSSGQGPNGELFF

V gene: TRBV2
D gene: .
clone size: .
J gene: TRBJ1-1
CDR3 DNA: TGTGCCAGCAGTGCGACAGGCCAAGCTTTCTTT
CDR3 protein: CASSATGQAFF

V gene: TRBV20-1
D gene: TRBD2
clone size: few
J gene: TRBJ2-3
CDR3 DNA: TGCAGTGCGACTACCGGGACTAGCGGGGGGTCTTGGACAGATACGCAGTATTTT
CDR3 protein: CSATTGTSGGSWTDTQYF

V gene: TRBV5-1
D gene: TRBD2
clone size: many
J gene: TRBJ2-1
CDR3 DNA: TGCGCCAGCACCATAGCGGGACCTTCCCACAATGAGCAGTTCTTC
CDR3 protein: CASTIAGPSHNEQFF

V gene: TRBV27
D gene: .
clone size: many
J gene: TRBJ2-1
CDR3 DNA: TGTGCCAGCAGTTTTTTGCCCGTAGGGTCCTACAATGAGCAGTTCTTC
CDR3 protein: CASSFLPVGSYNEQFF

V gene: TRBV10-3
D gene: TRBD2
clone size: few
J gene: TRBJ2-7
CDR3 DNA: TGTGCCATCAGTGAGCAAGGACTAGCGGGTGAGCAGTACTTC
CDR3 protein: CAISEQGLAGEQYF

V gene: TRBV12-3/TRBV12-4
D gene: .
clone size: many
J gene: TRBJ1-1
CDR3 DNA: TGTGCCAGCAGTGTCCAGGGGATGAACACTGAAGCTTTCTTT
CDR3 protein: CASSVQGMNTEAFF

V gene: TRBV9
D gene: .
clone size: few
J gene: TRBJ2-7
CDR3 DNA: TGTGCCAGCAGCGTAGTGACGGGGACCGAGCAGTACTTC
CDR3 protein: CASSVVTGTEQYF

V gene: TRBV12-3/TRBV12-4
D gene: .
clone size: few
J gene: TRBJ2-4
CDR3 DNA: TGTGCCAGCAGGCCTCTACAGGGCCTGGACAAAAACATTCAGTACTTC
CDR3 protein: CASRPLQGLDKNIQYF